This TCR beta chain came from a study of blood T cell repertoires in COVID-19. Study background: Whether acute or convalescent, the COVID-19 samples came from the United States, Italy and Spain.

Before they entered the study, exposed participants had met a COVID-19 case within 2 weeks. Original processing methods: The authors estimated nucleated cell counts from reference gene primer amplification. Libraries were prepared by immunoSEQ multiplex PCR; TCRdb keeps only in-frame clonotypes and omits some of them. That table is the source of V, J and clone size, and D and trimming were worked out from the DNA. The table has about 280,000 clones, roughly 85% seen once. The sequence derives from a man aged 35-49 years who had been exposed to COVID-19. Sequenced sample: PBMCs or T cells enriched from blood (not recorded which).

The CDR3 nucleotides read TGTGCCAGCAGCCTCTGGGCGTCACCCCAGTATTTT. Protein product: CASSLWASPQYF. V and J are TRBV7-6 and TRBJ2-3; unclear D gene. CDR3 length: 12 amino acids. V lost 5 bases, J lost 12 bases, and 15 bases lay in between. CDR1 is SGHVS and CDR2 is FNYEAQ in the germline V gene.